The present entry profiles one TCR beta chain with its context. Its target is not known. Healthy bone marrow donors formed the donor group. This record belongs to a study of cytomegalovirus exposure and HLA in healthy donors. Germline V gene lookup returns CDR1 MGHRA and CDR2 YSYEKL. The V and J ends lost 1 base and 3 bases respectively, with 15 bases between them. The CDR3 loop spans 17 amino acids. General study results and limits: Later analysis identified 16,000 or so TCR beta sequences associated with HLA alleles, using a false discovery rate threshold of 0.05.

It was with 60 Vbeta and 13 Jbeta primers that the PCR ran. Using immunoSEQ multiplex PCR, the repertoire was profiled, and TCRdb retains in-frame clones only, with some absent. Altogether approximately 190,000 clones are present, approximately 70% being singletons, with the ten largest covering 1.8%. Sequencing was carried out using PBMCs. The receptor comes from a woman in her twenties or thirties in good health and CMV-seronegative. The genes are TRBV4-1 and TRBJ2-2, with TRBD2 as a possible D gene (7 bases). In nucleotides, the CDR3 is TGCGCCAGCAGCCAAGGGGGGGCGGGGAGGGACACCGGGGAGCTGTTTTTT. Its translation is CASSQGGAGRDTGELFF.